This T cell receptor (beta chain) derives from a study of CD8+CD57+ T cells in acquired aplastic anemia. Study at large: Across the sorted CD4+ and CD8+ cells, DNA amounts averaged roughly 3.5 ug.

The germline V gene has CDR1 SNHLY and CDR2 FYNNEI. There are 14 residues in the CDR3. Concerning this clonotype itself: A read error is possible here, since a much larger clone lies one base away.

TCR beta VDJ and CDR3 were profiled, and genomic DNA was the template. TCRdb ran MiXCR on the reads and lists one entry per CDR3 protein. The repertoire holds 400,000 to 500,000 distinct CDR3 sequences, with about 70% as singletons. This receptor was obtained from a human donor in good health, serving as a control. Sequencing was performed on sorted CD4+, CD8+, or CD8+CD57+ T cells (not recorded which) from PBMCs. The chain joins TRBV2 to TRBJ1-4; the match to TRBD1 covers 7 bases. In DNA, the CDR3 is TGTGTCAGCAACCTACAGGGGTTGGGTGAAAACCTGTTTTTT. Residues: CVSNLQGLGENLFF.